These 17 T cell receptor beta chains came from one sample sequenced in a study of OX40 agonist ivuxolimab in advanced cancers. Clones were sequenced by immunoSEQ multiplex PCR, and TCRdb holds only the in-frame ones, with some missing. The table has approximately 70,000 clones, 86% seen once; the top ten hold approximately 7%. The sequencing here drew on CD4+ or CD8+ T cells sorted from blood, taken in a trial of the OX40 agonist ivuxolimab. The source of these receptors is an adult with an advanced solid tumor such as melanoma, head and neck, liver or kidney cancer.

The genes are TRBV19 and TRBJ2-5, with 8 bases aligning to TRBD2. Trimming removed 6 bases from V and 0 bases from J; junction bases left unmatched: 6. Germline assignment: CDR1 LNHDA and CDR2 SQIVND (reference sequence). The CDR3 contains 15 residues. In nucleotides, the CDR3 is TGTGCCAGTAGGGGGACTAGAACGTACCAAGAGACCCAGTACTTC. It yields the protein CASRGTRTYQETQYF. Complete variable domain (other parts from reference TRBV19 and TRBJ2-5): DGGITQSPKYLFRKEGQNVTLSCEQNLNHDAMYWYRQDPGQGLRLIYYSQIVNDFQKGDIAEGYSVSREKKESFPLTVTSAQKNPTAFYLCASRGTRTYQETQYFGPGTRLLVL.

In nucleotides, the CDR3 is TGTGCCAGCAGCTTAGGCGGTAGCGGGAGAGGTGAGCAGTTCTTC. Its protein product is CASSLGGSGRGEQFF. The genes are TRBV7-2 and TRBJ2-1; 9 bases agree with TRBD2. Trimming took 1 base from V and 9 from J; bases not matched to a gene: 7. Germline values: CDR1 SGHTA, CDR2 FQGNSA. The CDR3 contains 15 residues.

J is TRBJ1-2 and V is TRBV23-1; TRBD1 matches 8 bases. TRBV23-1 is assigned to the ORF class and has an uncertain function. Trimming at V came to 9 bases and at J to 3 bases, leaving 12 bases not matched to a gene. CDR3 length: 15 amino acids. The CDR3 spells CASSVSGTGDYGYTF. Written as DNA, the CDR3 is TGCGCCAGTTCCGTGAGTGGGACAGGAGACTATGGCTACACCTTC.

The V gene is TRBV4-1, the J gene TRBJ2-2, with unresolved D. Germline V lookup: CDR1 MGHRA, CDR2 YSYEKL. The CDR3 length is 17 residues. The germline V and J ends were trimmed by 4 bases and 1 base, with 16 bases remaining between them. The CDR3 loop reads CASSRNPSERNTGELFF. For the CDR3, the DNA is TGCGCCAGCAGCCGAAATCCATCGGAACGGAACACCGGGGAGCTGTTTTTT.

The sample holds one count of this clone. DNA for the CDR3: TGTGCCAGCTCAGTAGGGCACTATGGCTACACCTTC. It is translated as CASSVGHYGYTF. This chain joins TRBV6-5 and TRBJ1-2, with D hard to call. Germline V gives CDR1 MNHEY, CDR2 SVGAGI. The CDR3 runs 12 residues. Trimming cost V 8 bases and J 3 bases, with 10 bases left between them.

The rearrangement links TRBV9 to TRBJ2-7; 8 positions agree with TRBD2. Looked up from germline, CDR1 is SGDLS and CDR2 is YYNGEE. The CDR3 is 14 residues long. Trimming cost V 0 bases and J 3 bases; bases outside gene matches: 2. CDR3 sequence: CASSVAGTSYEQYF. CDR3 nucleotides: TGTGCCAGCAGCGTAGCGGGGACTAGCTACGAGCAGTACTTC.

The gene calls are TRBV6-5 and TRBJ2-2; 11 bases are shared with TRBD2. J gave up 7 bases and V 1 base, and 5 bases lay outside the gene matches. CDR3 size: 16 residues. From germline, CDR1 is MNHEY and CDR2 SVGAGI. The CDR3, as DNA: TGTGCCAGCAGTTACTTACTAGCGGGAGATAACGGGGAGCTGTTTTTT. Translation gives CASSYLLAGDNGELFF.

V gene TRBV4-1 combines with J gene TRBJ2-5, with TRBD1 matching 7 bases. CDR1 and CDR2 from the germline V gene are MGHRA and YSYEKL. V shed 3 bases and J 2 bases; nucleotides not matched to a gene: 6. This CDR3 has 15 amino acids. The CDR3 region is CASSQVDRAQETQYF. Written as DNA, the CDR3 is TGCGCCAGCAGCCAGGTTGACAGGGCTCAAGAGACCCAGTACTTC.

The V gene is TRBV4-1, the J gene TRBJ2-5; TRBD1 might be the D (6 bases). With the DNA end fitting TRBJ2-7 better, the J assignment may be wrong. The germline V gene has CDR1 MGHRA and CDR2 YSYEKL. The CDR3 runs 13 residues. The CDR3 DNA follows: TGCGCCAGCAGCCCTGGACAGTCCTACGAGCAGTACTTC. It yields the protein CASSPGQSYEQYF.

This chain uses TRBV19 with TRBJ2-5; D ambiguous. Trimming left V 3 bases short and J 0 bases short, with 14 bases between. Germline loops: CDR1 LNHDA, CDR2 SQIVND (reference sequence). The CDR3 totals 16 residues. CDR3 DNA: TGTGCCAGTAGTATTGGGCTTTGGGCCGACCAAGAGACCCAGTACTTC. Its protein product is CASSIGLWADQETQYF. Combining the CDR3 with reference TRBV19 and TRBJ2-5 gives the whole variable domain DGGITQSPKYLFRKEGQNVTLSCEQNLNHDAMYWYRQDPGQGLRLIYYSQIVNDFQKGDIAEGYSVSREKKESFPLTVTSAQKNPTAFYLCASSIGLWADQETQYFGPGTRLLVL.

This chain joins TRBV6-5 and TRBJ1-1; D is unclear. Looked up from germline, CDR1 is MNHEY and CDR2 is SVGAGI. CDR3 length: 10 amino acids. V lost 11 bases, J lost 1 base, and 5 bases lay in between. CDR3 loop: CASGNTEAFF. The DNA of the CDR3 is TGTGCCTCGGGGAACACTGAAGCTTTCTTT.

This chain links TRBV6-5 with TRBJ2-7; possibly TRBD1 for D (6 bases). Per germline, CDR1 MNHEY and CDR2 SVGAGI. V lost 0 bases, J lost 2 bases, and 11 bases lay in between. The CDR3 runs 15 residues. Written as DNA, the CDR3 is TGTGCCAGCAGTTACTCTTCGACAGGAACCTACGAGCAGTACTTC. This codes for CASSYSSTGTYEQYF.

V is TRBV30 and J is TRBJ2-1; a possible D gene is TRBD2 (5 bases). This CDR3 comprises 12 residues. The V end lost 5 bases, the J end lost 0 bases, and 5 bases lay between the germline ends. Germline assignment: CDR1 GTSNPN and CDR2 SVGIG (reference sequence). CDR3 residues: CAWAGSYNEQFF. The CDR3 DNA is TGTGCCTGGGCGGGCTCCTACAATGAGCAGTTCTTC. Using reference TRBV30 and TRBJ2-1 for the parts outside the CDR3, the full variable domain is SQTIHQWPATLVQPVGSPLSLECTVEGTSNPNLYWYRQAAGRGLQLLFYSVGIGQISSEVPQNLSASRPQDRQFILSSKKLLLSDSGFYLCAWAGSYNEQFFGPGTRLTVL.

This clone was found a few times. Here the CDR3 reads CASNLGGAGSPLHF. DNA for the CDR3: TGTGCCAGCAACCTAGGGGGCGCAGGTTCACCCCTCCACTTT. The J gene is TRBJ1-6, the V gene TRBV2, with 7 bases lining up with TRBD1. CDR1 and CDR2 from the germline V gene are SNHLY and FYNNEI. The length of the CDR3 is 14 residues. Trimming took 7 bases from V and 9 from J; bases not matched to a gene: 9.

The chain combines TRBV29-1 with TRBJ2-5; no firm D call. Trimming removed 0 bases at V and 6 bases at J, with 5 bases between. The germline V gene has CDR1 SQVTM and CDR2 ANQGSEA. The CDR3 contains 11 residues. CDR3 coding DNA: TGCAGCGTTGAAGATCTGAAGACCCAGTACTTC. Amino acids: CSVEDLKTQYF.

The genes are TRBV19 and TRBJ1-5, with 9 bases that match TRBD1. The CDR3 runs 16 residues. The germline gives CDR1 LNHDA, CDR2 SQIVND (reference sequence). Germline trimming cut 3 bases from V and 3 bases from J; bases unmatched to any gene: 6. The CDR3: CASSMGDRGFNQPQHF. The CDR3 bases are TGTGCCAGTAGTATGGGAGACAGGGGGTTCAATCAGCCCCAGCATTTT.

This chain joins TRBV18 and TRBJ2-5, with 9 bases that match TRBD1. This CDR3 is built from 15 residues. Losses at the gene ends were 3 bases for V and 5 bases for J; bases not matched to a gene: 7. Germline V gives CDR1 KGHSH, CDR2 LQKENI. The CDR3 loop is CASSPRTGVEETQYF. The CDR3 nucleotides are TGTGCCAGCTCACCCCGGACAGGGGTAGAGGAGACCCAGTACTTC.